The sequence of this TCR beta chain was determined in a study of T cells in Graves' hyperthyroidism and ophthalmopathy (dated by TCRdb to the late 2010s). For the wider study: Peripheral blood was collected at initial diagnosis, before any treatment. TCR V-J signatures able to tell the groups apart were searched for in a discovery cohort of 100 or so patients, of whom fewer than 45 had Graves' ophthalmopathy and roughly 57 had stable Graves' hyperthyroidism. Whether ophthalmopathy could be predicted prospectively was tested in an independent validation cohort made up of roughly 20 hyperthyroidism patients plus 17 patients who later progressed to ophthalmopathy. The roughly 100 discovery patients were randomly divided into training and test sets at a 7:3 ratio. Thyroid tissue and blood T-cell repertoires from six Graves' hyperthyroidism patients were also compared in the study. After sampling, hyperthyroidism patients received methimazole starting at 30 mg daily, and ophthalmopathy patients received high-dose intravenous methylprednisolone. The paper describes TCR Vbeta CDR3 sequencing of 130 to 150 peripheral blood samples, made up of some 40 ophthalmopathy patients, approximately 76 hyperthyroidism patients and roughly 17 progressor patients. Study-wide conclusions, independent of this receptor: A 13 V-J signature model separated ophthalmopathy from stable hyperthyroidism, with approximately 86% sensitivity and roughly 84% specificity in cross-validation and 80%/75% in testing. In validation, progression to ophthalmopathy was predicted by the model with around 70% sensitivity and approximately 78% specificity, a median of roughly six months before onset. Most expanded thyroid clonotypes (frequency above 0.001) were also detected in blood, suggesting blood repertoires may reflect thyroid immune responses. Sample size was not statistically predetermined, and blinding of investigators to group allocation was not performed.

This clonotype was seen ten or more times. Its target antigen remains unknown. Base qualities are not provided; no much larger clone lies one nucleotide away. Amplification of TCR beta CDR3 regions was carried out from RNA transcripts. The TCR CDR3 was subjected to a first round of RT-PCR using the HTBI primer set and the Qiagen OneStep RT-PCR kit. Libraries were constructed in a second round of multiplex PCR, after which size selection and purification were performed. Sequencing of the libraries was done on an Illumina HiSeq2000 using paired-end 100 bp reads. In the source study's methods: SOAPnuke was used to process the raw data, removing reads that contained adapters or uncalled bases, had a mean Phred below 15, or lacked an exact match to the constant primer or identifier. COPE v1.2.5 was used to merge the high-quality paired reads, and each unique nucleotide sequence was defined as a clonotype. MiTCR v1.1 was used to align the clonotypes against IMGT TRBV, TRBD and TRBJ reference segments. Only V-J combinations with frequency above 0.0001, covering about 99% of repertoires, were analysed. A TCS score was defined as the ratio of F50 (clonal expansion) to E x V (chaos), with BLOSUM62-based TCRdist applied between CDR3 peptides within each V-J. Welch's t-statistics and random forest reduced 500 to 650 V-J features to around 14, which were used in a naive Bayes classifier (R e1071). Using fastp at Q25 and MiXCR, TCRdb reprocessed the public reads and kept productive beta chains. Each record represents a unique CDR3 protein, reported with the most common genes and DNA among its rows. It is TCRdb's table, rather than the study itself, that gives the V and J calls and clone size. This sample lists roughly 380,000 distinct CDR3 sequences; around 18% were detected once. Clones ranked in the top ten supply roughly a sixth of the sample.

Moderately to severely active disease, a Clinical Activity Score of at least 3, a NOSPECS grade of at least 4, and a duration under 3 months were present in ophthalmopathy patients. The study excluded patients with uncontrolled infections, other autoimmune diseases, pregnancy or lactation. Diagnoses were established on the basis of clinical symptoms, serum thyroxine and TRAb, thyroid ultrasound, and orbital computed tomography. Ficoll-Paque density gradient centrifugation was used to isolate PBMCs from 8.5 to 10 ml of fresh peripheral blood. Total RNA was extracted with Trizol reagent, and quality was checked on an Agilent 2100 Bioanalyzer. This clonotype was sampled from a woman in her 40s with Graves' ophthalmopathy. Sequenced: blood.

Here the CDR3 is given as CASSPQAGLSYEQYF. The sequenced DNA is TGTGCCAGCTCACCGCAGGCAGGGTTGAGCTACGAGCAGTACTTC. Recombination connected TRBV18 to TRBJ2-7, and the D gene may be TRBD1, 5 bases matching. From the germline V gene, CDR1 is KGHSH and CDR2 is LQKENI. Cut back by 3 bases and 3 bases, the V and J ends lie 15 bases apart. CDR3 length: 15 amino acids, cysteine to phenylalanine. The only DNA kept is the CDR3, 45 bases in frame from the first base. Outside the CDR3, residues come from the reference TRBV18 and TRBJ2-7 proteins, so the full variable domain is: NAGVMQNPRHLVRRRGQEARLRCSPMKGHSHVYWYRQLPEEGLKFMVYLQKENIIDESGMPKERFSAEFPKEGPSILRIQQVVRGDSAAYFCASSPQAGLSYEQYFGPGTRLTVT.